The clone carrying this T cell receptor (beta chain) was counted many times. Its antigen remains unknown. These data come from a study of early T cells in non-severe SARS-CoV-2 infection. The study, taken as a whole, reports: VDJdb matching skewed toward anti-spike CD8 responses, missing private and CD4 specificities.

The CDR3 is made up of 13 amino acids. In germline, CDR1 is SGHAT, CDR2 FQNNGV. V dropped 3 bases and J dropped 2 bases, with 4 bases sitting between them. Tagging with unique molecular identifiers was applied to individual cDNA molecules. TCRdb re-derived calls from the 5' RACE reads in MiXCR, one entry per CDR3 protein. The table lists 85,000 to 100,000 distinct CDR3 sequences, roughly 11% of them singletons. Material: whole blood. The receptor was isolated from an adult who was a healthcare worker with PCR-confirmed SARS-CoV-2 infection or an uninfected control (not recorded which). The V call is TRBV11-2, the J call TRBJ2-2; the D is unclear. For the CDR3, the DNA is TGTGCCAGCAGCTTTACTAACACCGGGGAGCTGTTTTTT. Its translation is CASSFTNTGELFF.